These 20 T cell receptor beta chains came from one sample sequenced in a study of T cells after posttransplantation cyclophosphamide. Sequencing was performed with immunoSEQ multiplex PCR; in TCRdb, only in-frame clones are kept and a portion is missing. The record shows some 35,000 clones for this sample, with no singletons present. Specimen: PBMCs. The origin of the receptors is a man aged 30 to 39 in good health and a related stem cell transplant donor.

This clone was seen a few times. The J gene is TRBJ2-7, the V gene TRBV5-4; 10 nucleotides agree with TRBD1. Trimming cost V 5 bases and J 0 bases; bases outside gene matches: 8. Germline V gene sequence: CDR1 SGHNT, CDR2 YYREEE (reference sequence). CDR3 size: 16 residues. CDR3: CASSSPRDRGSYEQYF. In nucleotides, the CDR3 is TGTGCCAGCAGTTCCCCCCGGGACAGGGGCTCCTACGAGCAGTACTTC.

This clone occurred many times. DNA for the CDR3: TGTGCCAGCAGTGAACTGCCCCTCGGGGTCGCTGGAAACACCATATATTTT. Amino acids: CASSELPLGVAGNTIYF. The rearrangement uses TRBV2 and TRBJ1-3; D remains ambiguous. The germline V gene encodes CDR1 SNHLY and CDR2 FYNNEI. The V gene lost 2 bases and the J gene lost 2 bases, with 16 bases spanning the gap. The CDR3 is made up of 17 amino acids.

Ten or more counts support this clone. J is TRBJ1-1 and V is TRBV12-3 or TRBV12-4; D gene unclear. The CDR3 is 16 residues long. Deletions cut 8 bases from V and 4 bases from J, with 23 bases between. The CDR3 region is CASCSAETVIFTEAFF. CDR3 bases: TGTGCCAGCTGTTCGGCGGAGACGGTAATATTCACTGAAGCTTTCTTT.

Ten or more counts support this clone. V usage is TRBV5-5 and J usage is TRBJ1-2; perhaps TRBD1 as D (6 bases). Germline CDR1 is SGHKS and CDR2 is YYEKEE (reference sequence). CDR3 length: 13 residues. With 0 bases removed from V and 6 bases from J, the gap between germline ends came to 9 bases. CDR3: CASSLVGGHGYTF. The CDR3 nucleotides read TGTGCCAGCAGCTTGGTTGGGGGCCATGGCTACACCTTC.

This clone was detected a few times. The rearrangement links TRBV6-1 to TRBJ2-4, with D possibly matching TRBD2 (7 bases). The V gene's germline CDR1 is MNHNS and CDR2 SASEGT. The CDR3 has 14 amino acids. Trimming pared 4 bases from V and 9 bases from J, leaving 16 bases between. The DNA for the CDR3 is TGTGCCAGCAGTGTGGGGAGAGGGGGGGCCATTCAGTACTTC. This gives the protein CASSVGRGGAIQYF.

This clone was recorded many times. This CDR3 reads CASSQQGGNGYTF. Here the CDR3 DNA reads TGTGCCAGCAGCCAACAGGGGGGAAATGGCTACACCTTC. The chain employs TRBV11-2 and TRBJ1-2, with TRBD1 identical over 8 bases. The CDR3 sequence is 13 residues long. V lost 5 bases, J lost 6 bases, and 5 bases stayed unmatched. Germline V CDR1 and CDR2: SGHAT, FQNNGV.

This clone was seen many times. The chain is built from TRBV4-3 and TRBJ2-3; maybe TRBD2 (6 bases). Germline CDR1 LGHNA, CDR2 YSLEER. Trimming removed 4 bases from V and 6 bases from J, with 17 bases in between. The CDR3 sequence is 15 residues long. As DNA, the CDR3 is TGCGCCAGCAGCCGCGGGGCCGGCCCCACGGATACGCAGTATTTT. The encoded protein is CASSRGAGPTDTQYF.

This clone was found many times. V usage is TRBV2 and J usage is TRBJ2-1, with 9 bases fitting TRBD1. V was clipped by 6 bases and J by 16 bases; unmatched bases: 7. Germline assignment: CDR1 SNHLY and CDR2 FYNNEI. The CDR3 length is 11 residues. DNA for the CDR3: TGTGCCAGCAGCCGAGTGGGACAGGGTTTCTTC. It encodes CASSRVGQGFF.

In its sample, this clone was seen many times. The chain recombines TRBV7-9 with TRBJ1-6; no definite D call. This CDR3 contains 13 residues. Germline V gene lookup returns CDR1 SEHNR and CDR2 FQNEAQ (reference sequence). V gave up 1 base and J gave up 8 bases, with 6 bases separating them. The chain's CDR3 is CASSLVSYSPLHF. The CDR3 bases are TGTGCCAGCAGCTTAGTGTCGTATTCACCCCTCCACTTT.

This clone appeared many times. The chain combines TRBV11-2 with TRBJ1-5; possibly TRBD1 for D (6 bases). Germline CDR1 reads SGHAT; CDR2 reads FQNNGV. The CDR3 spans 15 residues. The V end was cut by 5 bases, the J end by 1 base, with 12 bases between. In DNA, the CDR3 is TGTGCCAGCAGCGCCGGGACAACAAGCAATCAGCCCCAGCATTTT. Its translation is CASSAGTTSNQPQHF.

This clone was recorded at least ten times. The J gene is TRBJ2-7, the V gene TRBV25-1, with 9 bases aligning to TRBD1. The CDR3 runs 13 residues. Germline assignment: CDR1 MGHDK and CDR2 SYGVNS. The DNA for the CDR3 is TGTGCTACAGAACAGGGGGCACCCTACGAGCAGTACTTC. Protein sequence: CATEQGAPYEQYF.

This clone has at least ten counts. In nucleotides, the CDR3 is TGTGCCAGCAGCTTACGGGACAGGCGATCCTACAATGAGCAGTTCTTC. Translating it yields CASSLRDRRSYNEQFF. This chain joins TRBV7-8 and TRBJ2-1, with TRBD1 identical over 8 bases. Germline-derived CDR1 and CDR2 are SGHVS and FQNEAQ. V gave up 2 bases and J gave up 1 base; unmatched junction bases: 4. This CDR3 contains 16 residues.

This clone was seen repeatedly, ten times or more. This chain connects TRBV6-2 or TRBV6-3 to TRBJ2-7; TRBD1 is a possible D gene (5 bases). Germline V lookup: CDR1 MNHEY, CDR2 SVGEGT. V was pared by 2 bases and J by 2 bases, with 16 bases between. This CDR3 region has 16 residues. The CDR3 bases are TGTGCCAGCAGTTACGGCAGGGCACAAAAAGCCTACGAGCAGTACTTC. It yields the protein CASSYGRAQKAYEQYF.

This clone turned up a few times. V and J are TRBV11-2 and TRBJ2-2; TRBD1 matches at 11 bases. Trimming removed 5 bases from V and 6 bases from J; junction bases left unmatched: 5. This CDR3 has 15 amino acids. In germline, CDR1 is SGHAT, CDR2 FQNNGV. Here the CDR3 DNA reads TGTGCCAGCAGCCCCGGGACAGGGGGGCCCGGGGAGCTGTTTTTT. Amino acid sequence: CASSPGTGGPGELFF.

In this sample, this clone turned up many times. The V and J genes are TRBV6-2 or TRBV6-3 and TRBJ1-5; D is unclear. The CDR3 length is 13 residues. The ends were cut back, 2 bases at V and 4 bases at J, with 6 bases in the middle. CDR1 MNHEY and CDR2 SVGEGT come from the germline V gene. The DNA for the CDR3 is TGTGCCAGCAGTTACCCCGTAAATCAGCCCCAGCATTTT. It is translated as CASSYPVNQPQHF.

This clone was seen ten or more times. This chain links TRBV11-2 with TRBJ2-1, with 11 bases that match TRBD2. The CDR3 spans 18 residues. V shed 5 bases and J 7 bases; nucleotides not matched to a gene: 16. CDR1 and CDR2 from the germline V gene are SGHAT and FQNNGV. The CDR3 loop is CASSPGIRLAGGRNEQFF. CDR3 DNA sequence: TGTGCCAGCAGCCCGGGGATCAGATTAGCGGGGGGGCGGAATGAGCAGTTCTTC.

This clone was recorded many times. The J gene is TRBJ2-1, the V gene TRBV4-2; possibly TRBD2 for D (6 bases). Germline values: CDR1 LGHNA, CDR2 YNFKEQ. The CDR3 sequence is 15 residues long. The V end lost 4 bases, the J end lost 7 bases, and 17 bases lay between the germline ends. The CDR3 DNA follows: TGTGCCAGCAGCCCTTCGGGGGAAACGTCGAATGAGCAGTTCTTC. Protein sequence: CASSPSGETSNEQFF.

The sample holds many counts of this clone. The CDR3 reads CASSRDRVNQPQHF. CDR3 nucleotides: TGTGCCAGCAGCCGGGACAGGGTCAATCAGCCCCAGCATTTT. The chain has TRBV5-5 and TRBJ1-5, with 9 positions matching TRBD1. The length of the CDR3 is 14 residues. Germline values: CDR1 SGHKS, CDR2 YYEKEE (reference sequence). The V gene end was trimmed by 4 bases and the J gene end by 3 bases; junction bases not matched to a gene: 2.

This clone was found a few times. The chain links TRBV25-1 to TRBJ2-5; TRBD1 matches at 9 bases. Germline V gives CDR1 MGHDK, CDR2 SYGVNS. The CDR3 extends over 16 amino acids. The V and J ends lost 3 bases and 0 bases, in that order; junction bases with no gene match: 5. The CDR3 loop is CASSDPDRGYQETQYF. DNA for the CDR3: TGTGCCAGCAGTGATCCGGACAGGGGTTACCAAGAGACCCAGTACTTC.

This clone was detected many times. In nucleotides, the CDR3 is TGTGCCAGCAGCTTAGCGACGGGGGGCTATGGCTACACCTTC. It codes for CASSLATGGYGYTF. The rearrangement joins TRBV7-2 to TRBJ1-2, with D perhaps matching TRBD1 (5 bases). Germline-derived CDR1 and CDR2 are SGHTA and FQGNSA. The V gene lost 0 bases and the J gene lost 4 bases, with 9 bases spanning the gap. This CDR3 has 14 residues.